This passage covers 20 T cell receptor beta chains from one sample sequenced in a study of graft-versus-host responses after intestinal transplantation. Profiled with immunoSEQ multiplex PCR; TCRdb holds only in-frame clones, not every one. Counted here are 25,000 to 35,000 clones, about 92% occurring once; the ten biggest clones make up around 0.72%. The sample was PBMCs, taken roughly 62 days after intestinal transplant. These TCRs come from a human patient who received an intestinal transplant, so some T cells may come from the graft donor.

V and J are TRBV7-9 and TRBJ2-7, with 7 bases aligning to TRBD1. J lost 3 bases, V lost 5 bases, and 10 bases had no gene match. CDR3 size: 15 residues. CDR1 and CDR2 from the germline V gene are SEHNR and FQNEAQ (reference sequence). CDR3 in DNA: TGTGCCAGCAGCCCTGGACAGCGGACAGGCTACGAGCAGTACTTC. Its protein is CASSPGQRTGYEQYF.

The chain has TRBV2 and TRBJ2-4, with D hard to call. The V gene's germline CDR1 is SNHLY and CDR2 FYNNEI. The V gene lost 2 bases and the J gene lost 8 bases, with 13 bases spanning the gap. The length of the CDR3 is 14 residues. CDR3 sequence: CASSEHITLDIQYF. The DNA for the CDR3 is TGTGCCAGCAGTGAACATATTACATTGGACATTCAGTACTTC. The full variable domain, its missing parts supplied by reference TRBV2 and TRBJ2-4, is EPEVTQTPSHQVTQMGQEVILRCVPISNHLYFYWYRQILGQKVEFLVSFYNNEISEKSEIFDDQFSVERPDGSNFTLKIRSTKLEDSAMYFCASSEHITLDIQYFGAGTRLSVL.

This clone came up once. The chain links TRBV6-1 to TRBJ1-1; D remains unclear. V lost 5 bases and J 2 bases, leaving 12 bases between the germline ends. Germline V gene data show CDR1 as MNHNS and CDR2 as SASEGT. The CDR3 sequence is 14 residues long. The CDR3 is CASSLNSLNTEAFF. The CDR3 DNA follows: TGTGCCAGCAGTTTGAACAGCCTTAACACTGAAGCTTTCTTT.

This clone appeared a few times. The chain links TRBV5-4 to TRBJ2-7; unclear D gene. CDR3 length: 20 amino acids. Per the germline V gene, CDR1 is SGHNT and CDR2 is YYREEE (reference sequence). V shed 1 base and J shed 3 bases, with 29 bases lying between them. Written as DNA, the CDR3 is TGTGCCAGCAGCTTGTATAACCATTCATTGGGCAGTGGTTTGGTCTACGAGCAGTACTTC. Amino acids: CASSLYNHSLGSGLVYEQYF.

The chain uses TRBV10-1 and TRBJ1-1; no clear D. Germline CDR1 reads WNHNN; CDR2 reads SYGVQD (reference sequence). Trimming took 4 bases from V and 0 from J, leaving 6 bases between them. The CDR3 is made up of 13 amino acids. The DNA for the CDR3 is TGCGCCAGCAGTGCAGGAGTGAACACTGAAGCTTTCTTT. It encodes CASSAGVNTEAFF.

In DNA, the CDR3 is TGTGCCAGCAGTACGCGCGAGACAGGGGGTAATCAGCCCCAGCATTTT. It is translated as CASSTRETGGNQPQHF. The V call is TRBV28, the J call TRBJ1-5; 9 bases align to TRBD1. The CDR3 has 16 residues. Trimming cost V 5 bases and J 4 bases; bases outside gene matches: 9. The germline V gene encodes CDR1 MDHEN and CDR2 SYDVKM.

This chain uses TRBV5-1 with TRBJ1-2, with D maybe TRBD1 (6 bases). The ends were cut back, 1 base at V and 4 bases at J, with 14 bases in the middle. From germline, CDR1 is SGHRS and CDR2 YFSETQ. The CDR3 has 15 residues. The CDR3 here is CASSLYRGRVYGYTF. CDR3 nucleotides: TGCGCCAGCAGCTTGTACCGGGGGCGAGTCTATGGCTACACCTTC.

CDR3 nucleotides: TGCAGCGTTGAAGATCACGCAGGGACAGGGAGGTCCTACGAGCAGTACTTC. Translation gives CSVEDHAGTGRSYEQYF. The genes are TRBV29-1 and TRBJ2-7; 9 bases match TRBD1. Germline trimming cut 0 bases from V and 1 base from J; bases unmatched to any gene: 10. CDR3 length: 17 amino acids. Germline CDR1 SQVTM, CDR2 ANQGSEA.

The chain couples TRBV4-1 to TRBJ2-7, with D possibly TRBD1 on 5 matching bases. This CDR3 is 15 amino acids long. Germline V CDR1 and CDR2: MGHRA, YSYEKL. V lost 0 bases and J lost 3, with 12 bases in between. This CDR3 is CASSQESQVNYEQYF. The CDR3 DNA is TGCGCCAGCAGCCAAGAATCACAGGTAAACTACGAGCAGTACTTC.

The V and J genes are TRBV6-1 and TRBJ2-3, with 10 bases lining up with TRBD2. The CDR3 covers 15 residues. Germline V lookup: CDR1 MNHNS, CDR2 SASEGT. With 4 bases clipped from V and 4 bases from J, the junction kept 5 bases outside the gene matches. CDR3 DNA sequence: TGTGCCAGCAGTGCGGGAGCGGGAGGGGCAGATACGCAGTATTTT. Protein sequence: CASSAGAGGADTQYF.

The chain links TRBV6-5 to TRBJ2-3; D is undetermined. The CDR3 runs to 13 residues. Germline values: CDR1 MNHEY, CDR2 SVGAGI. V was shortened by 8 bases and J by 1 base, with 10 bases between the two germline ends. Here the CDR3 DNA reads TGTGCCAGCTCCTCCCCGGGCACAGATACGCAGTATTTT. Encoded protein: CASSSPGTDTQYF.

The V call is TRBV30, the J call TRBJ2-1; D possibly corresponds to TRBD2 (5 bases). The germline V gene encodes CDR1 GTSNPN and CDR2 SVGIG (reference sequence). CDR3 length: 13 amino acids. Between the trimmed V and J ends, which lost 3 bases and 8 bases, there was a span of 14 bases. CDR3 loop: CAWRDGVFDEQFF. The DNA for the CDR3 is TGTGCCTGGAGAGACGGGGTTTTCGATGAGCAGTTCTTC.

This chain uses TRBV7-2 with TRBJ2-5, with 12 bases that match TRBD2. From germline, CDR1 is SGHTA and CDR2 FQGNSA. The CDR3 has 17 residues. After removal of 0 bases from V and 6 bases from J, the junction contained 8 bases not matched to a gene. CDR3 sequence: CASSLALAGGPGKTQYF. In DNA form, the CDR3 reads TGTGCCAGCAGCTTAGCCCTAGCGGGGGGGCCTGGCAAGACCCAGTACTTC.

The CDR3 DNA reads TGCGCCAGCAGCCAAGGACAGTCGGCCTATGGCTACACCTTC. Residues: CASSQGQSAYGYTF. The V call is TRBV4-1, the J call TRBJ1-2; D might be TRBD1 (5 bases). The CDR3 runs 14 residues. Germline V CDR1 and CDR2: MGHRA, YSYEKL. V shed 1 base and J shed 4 bases, with 10 bases lying between them.

The chain combines TRBV30 with TRBJ1-2; D is perhaps TRBD1 (5 bases). This CDR3 is 14 amino acids long. V was pared by 3 bases and J by 8 bases, with 19 bases between. Germline CDR1 GTSNPN, CDR2 SVGIG (reference sequence). This CDR3 reads CAWSPGALLYGYTF. The CDR3 DNA reads as TGTGCCTGGAGCCCCGGGGCTCTCCTCTACGGCTACACCTTC.

About this clone itself: The CDR3 carries no conserved terminal phenylalanine or tryptophan, so it likely arises from a read error. This sequence joins TRBV5-6 and TRBJ1-3; TRBD1 matches 8 bases. The V and J ends lost 1 base and 2 bases, in that order; junction bases with no gene match: 2. CDR1 SGHDT and CDR2 YYEEEE come from the germline V gene. The CDR3 is made up of 15 amino acids. The CDR3 spells CASSLLGQAGNTIYL. The CDR3, as DNA: TGTGCCAGCAGCTTGTTGGGACAGGCTGGAAACACCATATATCTT.

The chain combines TRBV18 with TRBJ1-5; D unclear. CDR1 KGHSH and CDR2 LQKENI come from the germline V gene. The CDR3 spans 13 residues. The V end lost 1 base, the J end lost 9 bases, and 10 bases lay between the germline ends. The CDR3 nucleotides read TGTGCCAGCTCACCACGCAGGTACAGGCCCCAGCATTTT. It translates to CASSPRRYRPQHF.

V is TRBV7-2 and J is TRBJ2-7; D tentatively fits TRBD1 or TRBD2 (6 bases each). V was shortened by 1 base and J by 3 bases, with 10 bases between the two germline ends. Germline assignment: CDR1 SGHTA and CDR2 FQGNSA. The CDR3 contains 14 residues. CDR3 DNA sequence: TGTGCCAGCAGCTTAGGGCGGGACATCTACGAGCAGTACTTC. It yields the protein CASSLGRDIYEQYF.

The gene calls are TRBV9 and TRBJ1-2, with TRBD1 matching 8 bases. The length of the CDR3 is 15 residues. Trimming removed 5 bases from V and 3 bases from J; junction bases left unmatched: 9. The germline V gene has CDR1 SGDLS and CDR2 YYNGEE. As DNA, the CDR3 is TGTGCCAGCAGTAGAGCGGGGACAGGCGACTATGGCTACACCTTC. This codes for CASSRAGTGDYGYTF.

This chain links TRBV27 with TRBJ1-1; D is possibly TRBD1 (5 bases). The CDR3 has 15 amino acids. Germline values: CDR1 MNHEY, CDR2 SMNVEV (reference sequence). The V end lost 7 bases, the J end lost 5 bases, and 20 bases lay between the germline ends. The CDR3 sequence: CASKLGVNVPTEAFF. For the CDR3, the DNA is TGTGCCAGCAAGTTGGGGGTAAATGTTCCTACTGAAGCTTTCTTT.